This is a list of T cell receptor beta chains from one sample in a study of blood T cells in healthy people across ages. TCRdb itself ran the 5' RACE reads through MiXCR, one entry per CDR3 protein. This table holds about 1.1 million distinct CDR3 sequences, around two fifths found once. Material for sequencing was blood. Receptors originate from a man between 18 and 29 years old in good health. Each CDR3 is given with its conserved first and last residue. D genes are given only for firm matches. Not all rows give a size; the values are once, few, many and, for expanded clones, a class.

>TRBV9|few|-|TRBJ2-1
CASSERTANNEQFF
TGTGCCAGCAGCGAGCGGACAGCGAACAATGAGCAGTTCTTC
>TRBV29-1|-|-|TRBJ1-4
CSAGGLLVGEKLFF
TGCAGCGCCGGTGGGCTTTTGGTGGGTGAAAAACTGTTTTTT
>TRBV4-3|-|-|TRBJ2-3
CASSATGSFGDTQYF
TGCGCCAGCAGCGCAACAGGGAGCTTTGGAGATACGCAGTATTTT
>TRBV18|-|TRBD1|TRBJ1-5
CASSPRTGGYSNQPQHF
TGTGCCAGCTCACCCCGGACAGGGGGGTATAGCAATCAGCCCCAGCATTTT
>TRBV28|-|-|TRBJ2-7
CASLPGVENEQYF
TGTGCCAGCCTTCCGGGGGTGGAGAATGAGCAGTACTTC
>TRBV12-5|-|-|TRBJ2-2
CASGVLPGSGELFF
TGTGCTAGTGGGGTTCTACCAGGGTCCGGGGAGCTGTTTTTT
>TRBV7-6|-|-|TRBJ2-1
CASSLAGGSFNEQFF
TGTGCCAGCAGCTTAGCGGGGGGATCGTTCAATGAGCAGTTCTTC
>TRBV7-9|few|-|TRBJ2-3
CASSFLIKSTDTQYF
TGTGCCAGCAGCTTCCTGATTAAAAGCACAGATACGCAGTATTTT
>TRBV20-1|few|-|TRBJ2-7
CSARPPNQGSAYEQYF
TGCAGTGCTAGACCCCCTAACCAAGGGAGTGCCTACGAGCAGTACTTC
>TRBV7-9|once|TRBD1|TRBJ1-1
CASSPSGGGKNTEAFF
TGTGCCAGCAGCCCATCAGGGGGGGGCAAAAACACTGAAGCTTTCTTT
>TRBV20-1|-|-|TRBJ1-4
CSAREPWGVTTNEKLFF
TGCAGTGCTAGAGAGCCCTGGGGGGTCACAACTAATGAAAAACTGTTTTTT
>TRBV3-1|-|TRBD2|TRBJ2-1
CASSQDASGGPYNEQFF
TGTGCCAGCAGCCAAGATGCTAGCGGGGGGCCCTACAATGAGCAGTTCTTC
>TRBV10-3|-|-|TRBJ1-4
CAIRRDLANEKLFF
TGTGCCATCAGGAGGGATCTAGCTAATGAAAAACTGTTTTTT
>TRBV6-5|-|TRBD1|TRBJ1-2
CASRRGQRGPNYGYTF
TGTGCCAGCAGACGGGGACAGCGGGGACCTAACTATGGCTACACCTTC
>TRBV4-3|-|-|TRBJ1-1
CASSHPPAGERNTEAFF
TGCGCCAGCAGCCATCCACCAGCTGGGGAAAGGAACACTGAAGCTTTCTTT
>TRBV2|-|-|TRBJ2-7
CASSVSRLSYEQYF
TGTGCCAGCAGTGTGTCCAGGCTCTCCTACGAGCAGTACTTC
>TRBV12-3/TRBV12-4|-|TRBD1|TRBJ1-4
CASRSTGVRTNEKLFF
TGTGCCAGCAGGTCAACAGGGGTACGGACTAATGAAAAACTGTTTTTT
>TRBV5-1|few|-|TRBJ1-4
CASSLDGRRDEKLFF
TGCGCCAGCAGCCTGGATGGCCGGAGGGATGAAAAACTGTTTTTT
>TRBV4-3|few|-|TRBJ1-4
CASSQQGTGGEKLFF
TGCGCCAGCAGCCAGCAGGGAACAGGTGGTGAAAAACTGTTTTTT
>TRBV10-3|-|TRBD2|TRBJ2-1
CATSDYGTSGGPPKFF
TGTGCCACCAGTGATTACGGGACTAGCGGGGGGCCCCCTAAGTTCTTC
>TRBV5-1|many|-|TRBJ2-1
CASSLGQNSNEQFF
TGCGCCAGCAGCTTGGGACAGAACTCCAATGAGCAGTTCTTC
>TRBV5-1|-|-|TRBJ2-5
CASSPVAGGTEQYF
TGCGCCAGCAGCCCCGTAGCAGGCGGCACTGAGCAGTACTTC
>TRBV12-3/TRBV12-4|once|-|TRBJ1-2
CAISQVIHYGYTF
TGTGCCATCAGTCAAGTTATTCACTATGGCTACACCTTC
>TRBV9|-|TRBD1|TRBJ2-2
CASSPGQGAANTGELFF
TGTGCCAGCAGCCCGGGACAGGGGGCCGCGAACACCGGGGAGCTGTTTTTT